These 17 T cell receptor beta chains originate from one sample sequenced in a study of cytomegalovirus exposure and HLA in healthy donors. The PCR used 60 Vbeta and 13 Jbeta primers. Sequencing was performed with immunoSEQ multiplex PCR; in TCRdb, only in-frame clones are kept and a portion is missing. This sample yields approximately 170,000 clones, of which 80% to 90% are seen a single time; about 2.4% belongs to the top ten. The material sequenced was PBMCs. These receptors came from a male donor in good health and CMV-seronegative.

The rearrangement links TRBV4-1 to TRBJ2-3; a possible D gene is TRBD2 (5 bases). This CDR3 is 17 amino acids long. With 0 bases removed from V and 2 bases from J, the gap between germline ends came to 15 bases. CDR1 is MGHRA and CDR2 is YSYEKL in the germline V gene. In DNA, the CDR3 is TGCGCCAGCAGCCAAGACCCCGCGGGTAGCCCCACAGATACGCAGTATTTT. Translation gives CASSQDPAGSPTDTQYF.

The rearrangement links TRBV6-5 to TRBJ2-3; unclear D gene. Germline V gives CDR1 MNHEY, CDR2 SVGAGI. The CDR3 is 16 amino acids. V was shortened by 2 bases and J by 0 bases, with 12 bases between the two germline ends. The CDR3 region has the DNA TGTGCCAGCAGTTACGACGCGGCGACTAGCACAGATACGCAGTATTTT. Encoded protein: CASSYDAATSTDTQYF.

This chain links TRBV15 with TRBJ2-1, with TRBD1 matching over 7 bases. After removal of 0 bases from V and 6 bases from J, the junction contained 5 bases not matched to a gene. This CDR3 contains 15 residues. In germline, CDR1 is LNHNV, CDR2 YYDKDF (reference sequence). CDR3 sequence: CATSRDKAGGNEQFF. The CDR3 DNA sequence: TGTGCCACCAGCAGAGATAAGGCAGGGGGCAATGAGCAGTTCTTC.

This clone was observed a handful of times. The gene calls are TRBV4-1 and TRBJ2-7; D possibly corresponds to TRBD1 (6 bases). Trimming shortened V by 4 bases and J by 3 bases, and 13 bases separated the two germline ends. The CDR3 length is 14 residues. Looked up from germline, CDR1 is MGHRA and CDR2 is YSYEKL. As DNA, the CDR3 is TGCGCCAGCAGCCCGGCAGGGGTCAGCTACGAGCAGTACTTC. As protein: CASSPAGVSYEQYF.

The count of this clone is one. The chain links TRBV27 to TRBJ2-7, with 9 bases aligning to TRBD2. Germline loops: CDR1 MNHEY, CDR2 SMNVEV (reference sequence). V was pared by 6 bases and J by 3 bases, with 9 bases of the junction left unmatched. CDR3 length: 15 amino acids. This chain's CDR3 is CASRHQGLAYYEQYF. The CDR3 region has the DNA TGTGCCAGCAGACACCAGGGACTAGCCTACTACGAGCAGTACTTC.

This chain joins TRBV5-1 and TRBJ2-5; 7 nucleotides match TRBD1. The DNA end lines up better with TRBJ2-7; the J call may be wrong. Germline V lookup: CDR1 SGHRS, CDR2 YFSETQ. The CDR3 is 15 amino acids. The CDR3 protein is CASSPRDSSSYEQYF. The CDR3 DNA sequence: TGCGCCAGCAGCCCGAGGGACAGTTCCTCCTACGAGCAGTACTTC.

V and J are TRBV28 and TRBJ1-5, with 7 bases that match TRBD1. This CDR3 has 16 residues. Germline V gene lookup returns CDR1 MDHEN and CDR2 SYDVKM. V gave up 2 bases and J gave up 0 bases; unmatched junction bases: 4. The CDR3 DNA sequence: TGTGCCAGCAGTTTAGTACAGGGGCTTAGCAATCAGCCCCAGCATTTT. This encodes CASSLVQGLSNQPQHF. The full variable domain, in which reference TRBV28 and TRBJ1-5 provide the parts outside the CDR3, is DVKVTQSSRYLVKRTGEKVFLECVQDMDHENMFWYRQDPGLGLRLIYFSYDVKMKEKGDIPEGYSVSREKKERFSLILESASTNQTSMYLCASSLVQGLSNQPQHFGDGTRLSIL.

The rearrangement uses TRBV19 and TRBJ1-4, with 7 bases that match TRBD1. Per the germline V gene, CDR1 is LNHDA and CDR2 is SQIVND (reference sequence). V dropped 6 bases and J dropped 3; count of bases not matched to a gene: 7. CDR3 length: 15 residues. In DNA form, the CDR3 reads TGTGCCAGTAGAGCAGCCGGGACAGCTAATGAAAAACTGTTTTTT. Protein: CASRAAGTANEKLFF.

CDR3 sequence reads: CASSLTSSSGREGQYF. For the CDR3, the DNA is TGTGCCAGCAGCTTAACGAGCTCTTCGGGGAGGGAGGGTCAGTACTTC. The V call is TRBV7-3, the J call TRBJ2-4; 7 bases line up with TRBD2. This CDR3 has 16 amino acids. The germline CDR1 and CDR2 sequences are SGHTA and FQGTGA. The trim removed 0 bases at V and 12 bases at J, leaving 14 bases unmatched.

This chain connects TRBV6-1 to TRBJ2-7; 14 positions agree with TRBD2. There are 14 residues in the CDR3. V lost 8 bases and J lost 2; bases outside the gene matches: 2. Germline lookup yields CDR1 MNHNS and CDR2 SASEGT. The CDR3 reads CASETSGGAYEQYF. The CDR3 DNA follows: TGTGCCAGCGAGACTAGCGGGGGGGCCTACGAGCAGTACTTC.

V is TRBV28 and J is TRBJ2-5, with TRBD1 as a possible D gene (7 bases). CDR3 size: 17 residues. V dropped 5 bases and J dropped 3 bases, with 22 bases sitting between them. The germline V gene encodes CDR1 MDHEN and CDR2 SYDVKM. The CDR3 sequence: CASSRRDSQIVKETQYF. CDR3 in DNA: TGTGCCAGCAGTCGGCGGGACAGCCAAATCGTAAAAGAGACCCAGTACTTC.

About this clone: Mismatch with germline at one junction end may stem from a read error. The rearrangement links TRBV7-3 to TRBJ2-1; tentatively, D is TRBD2 (6 bases). The CDR3 runs to 16 residues. Looked up from germline, CDR1 is SGHTA and CDR2 is FQGTGA. This chain's CDR3 is CASSFEGTLSYNKQFF. The CDR3 coding sequence is TGTGCCAGCAGCTTCGAGGGGACTCTCTCCTACAATAAGCAGTTCTTC.

This sequence joins TRBV7-3 and TRBJ2-7; D call uncertain. This CDR3 has 15 residues. Per germline, CDR1 SGHTA and CDR2 FQGTGA. V was pared by 5 bases and J by 2 bases, with 16 bases between. The CDR3 nucleotides are TGTGCCAGCAGCACCCCCCTAAGCCCGCCCTACGAGCAGTACTTC. Translated, it gives CASSTPLSPPYEQYF.

The rearrangement links TRBV5-1 to TRBJ2-7, with 10 bases matching TRBD1. CDR3 length: 15 residues. Per germline, CDR1 SGHRS and CDR2 YFSETQ. V lost 4 bases to trimming and J lost 7 bases; unmatched junction nucleotides: 11. CDR3 in DNA: TGCGCCAGCAGCGTGGGGGGGACAGGGGTATGGGAGCAGTACTTC. Amino acids: CASSVGGTGVWEQYF.

The CDR3 spells CATSRVGEPLHF. The CDR3 nucleotides are TGTGCCACCAGCAGAGTCGGGGAACCCCTCCACTTT. The rearrangement links TRBV15 to TRBJ1-6, with D uncertain. This CDR3 region has 12 residues. Trimming shortened V by 1 base and J by 12 bases, and 7 bases separated the two germline ends. Germline V gene lookup returns CDR1 LNHNV and CDR2 YYDKDF (reference sequence).

The chain has TRBV29-1 and TRBJ1-1; tentatively, D is TRBD1 (6 bases). Germline V lookup: CDR1 SQVTM, CDR2 ANQGSEA. V was shortened by 6 bases and J by 4 bases, with 15 bases between the two germline ends. CDR3 length equals 13 residues. The CDR3 protein is CSVGVRGSTEAFF. CDR3 in DNA: TGCAGCGTGGGGGTAAGGGGGAGCACTGAAGCTTTCTTT.

To note about this clone: The sample contains more than one DNA sequence encoding this CDR3. The V gene is TRBV7-2, the J gene TRBJ2-3, with TRBD2 matching over 7 bases. V was pared by 1 base and J by 3 bases, with 4 bases of the junction left unmatched. The length of the CDR3 is 15 residues. Per the germline V gene, CDR1 is SGHTA and CDR2 is FQGNSA. CDR3 protein: CASSLVAGETDTQYF. DNA of the CDR3: TGTGCCAGCAGCTTAGTGGCGGGGGAAACAGATACGCAGTATTTT. The full variable domain, its missing parts supplied by reference TRBV7-2 and TRBJ2-3, is GAGVSQSPSNKVTEKGKDVELRCDPISGHTALYWYRQSLGQGLEFLIYFQGNSAPDKSGLPSDRFSAERTGGSVSTLTIQRTQQEDSAVYLCASSLVAGETDTQYFGPGTRLTVL.